This TCR beta chain was identified during a study of early stage breast cancer tumors. About the research overall: Among around 12 ER+/PR+/HER2- tumors, eight were ductal, four lobular. Samples were sequenced at about 10-fold average coverage. General observations from the study: Comparing each tissue with blood distinguished tumor from normal in 14 of 16 patients. Compared with adjacent normal breast tissue, tumors showed 2 to 3-fold greater T cell density and higher clonality.

On this clone itself: Its specificity is unknown.

The method was immunoSEQ multiplex PCR; TCRdb's version includes in-frame clones alone and lacks a portion of them. There are 70,000 or so clones in the sample; around 80% occur only once, and approximately 4.5% lies in the top ten. The V and J ends lost 2 bases and 1 base respectively, with 12 bases between them. CDR3 length equals 15 residues. Germline lookup yields CDR1 GTSNPN and CDR2 SVGIG (reference sequence). The sequence came from a person in their forties with breast cancer. The chain uses TRBV30 and TRBJ1-5; no clear D gene. Sequenced material: blood. This CDR3 reads CAWSLAGLSNQPQHF. In nucleotides, the CDR3 is TGTGCCTGGAGTCTCGCCGGGCTAAGCAATCAGCCCCAGCATTTT.